This is a list of T cell receptor beta chains from one sample in a study of T cells in narcolepsy. Here immunoSEQ multiplex PCR was the method, and the copy in TCRdb shows in-frame clones only, minus some. The sample lists approximately 30,000 clones, approximately 89% occurring once. Material for sequencing was CD45RA- memory CD4+ T cells from PBMCs. These receptors came from a human donor with narcolepsy. Both conserved end residues are part of each CDR3. The order of the fields is CDR3 protein, CDR3 DNA, D gene, clone size, J gene, V gene. D genes are given only for firm matches. Expanded clones get a size class; other rows say once, few or many, or leave the size out.

CDR3: CASSQVYSLNEQFF
DNA: TGCGCCAGCAGCCAAGTCTATTCGCTCAATGAGCAGTTCTTC
D: .
size: .
J: TRBJ2-1
V: TRBV4-1

CDR3: CASSYSGRDQPQHF
DNA: TGTGCCAGCAGTTACTCCGGCAGGGATCAGCCCCAGCATTTT
D: .
size: .
J: TRBJ1-5
V: TRBV6-5

CDR3: CASSEQGSNYGYTF
DNA: TGTGCCAGCAGTGAACAGGGAAGTAACTATGGCTACACCTTC
D: .
size: .
J: TRBJ1-2
V: TRBV2

CDR3: CASEQGSYGYTF
DNA: TGTGCCAGTGAACAGGGGAGCTATGGCTACACCTTC
D: TRBD1
size: few
J: TRBJ1-2
V: TRBV19

CDR3: CASSLYTRTGGPGNTIYF
DNA: TGTGCCAGCAGCTTATACACTAGGACAGGGGGCCCTGGAAACACCATATATTTT
D: TRBD1
size: .
J: TRBJ1-3
V: TRBV7-8

CDR3: CASIGGGAFTGANVLTF
DNA: TGTGCCAGCATAGGAGGGGGAGCGTTTACTGGGGCCAACGTCCTGACTTTC
D: .
size: .
J: TRBJ2-6
V: TRBV28

CDR3: CASSENRAYEQYF
DNA: TGTGCCAGCAGTGAAAACCGGGCCTACGAGCAGTACTTC
D: .
size: .
J: TRBJ2-7
V: TRBV6-1

CDR3: CASSFVGETQYF
DNA: TGTGCCAGCAGTTTTGTTGGGGAGACCCAGTACTTC
D: .
size: .
J: TRBJ2-5
V: TRBV27

CDR3: CASSFSAGAYNEQFF
DNA: TGTGCCAGCAGCTTCTCAGCGGGGGCGTACAATGAGCAGTTCTTC
D: TRBD2
size: once
J: TRBJ2-1
V: TRBV5-4

CDR3: CASSKGQGRLETQYF
DNA: TGTGCCAGCAGTAAAGGACAGGGGAGGCTAGAGACCCAGTACTTC
D: TRBD1
size: .
J: TRBJ2-5
V: TRBV2

CDR3: CASSLGAADNSPLHF
DNA: TGTGCCAGCAGCCTGGGGGCTGCTGATAATTCACCCCTCCACTTT
D: .
size: .
J: TRBJ1-6
V: TRBV7-9

CDR3: CASSKGLNTEAFF
DNA: TGTGCCAGTAGTAAGGGACTTAACACTGAAGCTTTCTTT
D: .
size: .
J: TRBJ1-1
V: TRBV19

CDR3: CASSLSGGNQPQHF
DNA: TGCGCCAGCAGCTTGTCAGGGGGCAATCAGCCCCAGCATTTT
D: .
size: once
J: TRBJ1-5
V: TRBV5-1

CDR3: CASAPGLALEQYF
DNA: TGTGCCAGCGCCCCGGGACTAGCGCTCGAGCAGTACTTC
D: TRBD2
size: .
J: TRBJ2-7
V: TRBV11-1

CDR3: CASSVTPGNSPLHF
DNA: TGTGCCAGCAGTGTAACCCCAGGGAATTCACCCCTCCACTTT
D: .
size: few
J: TRBJ1-6
V: TRBV6-4

CDR3: CASSGVSGRYGYTF
DNA: TGCGCCAGCAGCGGGGTATCCGGGAGATATGGCTACACCTTC
D: .
size: .
J: TRBJ1-2
V: TRBV5-1

CDR3: CASSLGGQDTQYF
DNA: TGTGCCAGCAGCTTGGGGGGGCAGGATACGCAGTATTTT
D: .
size: .
J: TRBJ2-3
V: TRBV5-5

CDR3: CASSPGASGDTQYF
DNA: TGTGCCAGCTCACCCGGGGCTTCAGGAGATACGCAGTATTTT
D: .
size: .
J: TRBJ2-3
V: TRBV18

CDR3: CASSLRQGGNTEAFF
DNA: TGTGCCAGCAGTTTACGACAGGGGGGCAACACTGAAGCTTTCTTT
D: TRBD1
size: .
J: TRBJ1-1
V: TRBV6-1

CDR3: CASSLGTGAYQPQHF
DNA: TGTGCCAGCAGCCTTGGGACAGGCGCTTATCAGCCCCAGCATTTT
D: TRBD1
size: few
J: TRBJ1-5
V: TRBV11-2

CDR3: CASSQEGRGSTEAFF
DNA: TGCGCCAGCAGCCAAGAGGGTCGAGGGTCCACTGAAGCTTTCTTT
D: .
size: .
J: TRBJ1-1
V: TRBV4-1

CDR3: CASSLHLSNQPQHF
DNA: TGTGCCAGCAGTCTACACCTTAGCAATCAGCCCCAGCATTTT
D: .
size: .
J: TRBJ1-5
V: TRBV28

CDR3: CASSPLGLGETQYF
DNA: TGTGCCAGCAGCCCTTTGGGGCTAGGGGAGACCCAGTACTTC
D: .
size: .
J: TRBJ2-5
V: TRBV7-2

CDR3: CASSPRGSGGQETQYF
DNA: TGTGCCAGCAGCCCTCGGGGTAGCGGGGGGCAAGAGACCCAGTACTTC
D: TRBD2
size: .
J: TRBJ2-5
V: TRBV9

CDR3: CASSLDRVPQFF
DNA: TGTGCCAGCAGCTTAGACAGGGTTCCGCAGTTCTTC
D: .
size: .
J: TRBJ2-1
V: TRBV11-3

CDR3: CASSPADRVLYGYTF
DNA: TGTGCCAGCAGCCCCGCCGACAGGGTGCTCTATGGCTACACCTTC
D: TRBD1
size: .
J: TRBJ1-2
V: TRBV5-6

CDR3: CASSWRWDTEAFF
DNA: TGTGCCAGCAGCTGGCGGTGGGACACTGAAGCTTTCTTT
D: .
size: once
J: TRBJ1-1
V: TRBV5-6

CDR3: CASSFLTQGTGGVWANEKLFF
DNA: TGTGCCAGCAGTTTCCTAACCCAAGGGACAGGGGGCGTCTGGGCTAATGAAAAACTGTTTTTT
D: TRBD1
size: .
J: TRBJ1-4
V: TRBV27

CDR3: CASSLTGATDTQYF
DNA: TGCGCCAGCAGCTTGACGGGGGCGACAGATACGCAGTATTTT
D: .
size: .
J: TRBJ2-3
V: TRBV5-1

CDR3: CASGDRTGPLHF
DNA: TGTGCCAGCGGGGACAGGACGGGACCCCTCCACTTT
D: TRBD1
size: .
J: TRBJ1-6
V: TRBV6-1

CDR3: CASSSTENTEAFF
DNA: TGTGCCAGCAGTTCGACAGAGAACACTGAAGCTTTCTTT
D: .
size: .
J: TRBJ1-1
V: TRBV27